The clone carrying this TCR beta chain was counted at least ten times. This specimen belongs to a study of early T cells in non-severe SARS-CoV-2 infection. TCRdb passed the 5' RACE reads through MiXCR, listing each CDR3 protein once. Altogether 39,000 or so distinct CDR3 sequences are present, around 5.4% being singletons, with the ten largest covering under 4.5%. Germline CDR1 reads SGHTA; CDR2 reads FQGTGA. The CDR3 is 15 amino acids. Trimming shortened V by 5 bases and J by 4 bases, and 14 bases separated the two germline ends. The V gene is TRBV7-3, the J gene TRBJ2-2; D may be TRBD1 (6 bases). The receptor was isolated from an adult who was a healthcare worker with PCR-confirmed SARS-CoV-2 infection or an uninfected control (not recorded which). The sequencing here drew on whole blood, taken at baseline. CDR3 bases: TGTGCCAGCAGCCCCCGCAGGGGCCTCACCGGGGAGCTGTTTTTT. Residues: CASSPRRGLTGELFF.